This passage covers 14 T cell receptor beta chains from one sample sequenced in a study of blood T cell repertoires in COVID-19. Method: immunoSEQ multiplex PCR; TCRdb's copy keeps in-frame clones and lacks some. The table records roughly 160,000 clones, approximately 85% of them present only once. The sequenced material came from peripheral blood. These receptors originate from a man aged 80 or over with COVID-19, enrolled during active disease.

In this sample, this clone turned up a few times. V and J are TRBV27 and TRBJ1-4, with 8 bases identical to TRBD1. The J segment lost 8 bases and the V segment lost 5 bases, leaving 7 bases of the junction unmatched. The CDR3 is made up of 14 amino acids. The germline CDR1 and CDR2 sequences are MNHEY and SMNVEV (reference sequence). CDR3 nucleotides: TGTGCCAGCAGTCATCACAGGGGGGAAGAAAAACTGTTTTTT. The encoded protein is CASSHHRGEEKLFF.

This chain uses TRBV6-2 or TRBV6-3 with TRBJ2-5; D call uncertain. The CDR3 is 16 amino acids. V shed 0 bases and J shed 4 bases, with 15 bases lying between them. Germline values: CDR1 MNHEY, CDR2 SVGEGT. The CDR3 nucleotides read TGTGCCAGCAGTTACTCGGCCAGAGTTCTAGGAGAGACCCAGTACTTC. It is translated as CASSYSARVLGETQYF.

The J gene is TRBJ1-1, the V gene TRBV11-2; TRBD1 matches 9 bases. Trimming cost V 1 base and J 5 bases; bases outside gene matches: 11. CDR3 size: 17 residues. Germline assignment: CDR1 SGHAT and CDR2 FQNNGV. CDR3 sequence: CASSLGRNTGGWTEAFF. CDR3 coding DNA: TGTGCCAGCAGCTTAGGTCGAAACACAGGGGGCTGGACTGAAGCTTTCTTT.

This rearrangement joins TRBV19 to TRBJ1-4, with D tentatively TRBD1 (5 bases). The CDR3 spans 14 residues. Trimming stripped 2 bases from V and 8 bases from J, with 12 bases between. CDR1 is LNHDA and CDR2 is SQIVND in the germline V gene (reference sequence). In DNA, the CDR3 is TGTGCCAGTAGTATAACAAGGAGGGACGAAAAACTGTTTTTT. The encoded protein is CASSITRRDEKLFF. Combining the CDR3 with reference TRBV19 and TRBJ1-4 gives the whole variable domain DGGITQSPKYLFRKEGQNVTLSCEQNLNHDAMYWYRQDPGQGLRLIYYSQIVNDFQKGDIAEGYSVSREKKESFPLTVTSAQKNPTAFYLCASSITRRDEKLFFGSGTQLSVL.

Only one count was recorded for this clone. The gene calls are TRBV19 and TRBJ1-2, with 7 nucleotides matching TRBD1. The ends lost 4 bases at V and 3 bases at J; junction bases unmatched: 8. Germline values: CDR1 LNHDA, CDR2 SQIVND (reference sequence). The CDR3 loop spans 15 amino acids. The CDR3 bases are TGTGCCAGTAGTAAGAGAATCAGGGGGGACTATGGCTACACCTTC. This encodes CASSKRIRGDYGYTF. Full variable domain (outside the CDR3, taken from reference TRBV19 and TRBJ1-2): DGGITQSPKYLFRKEGQNVTLSCEQNLNHDAMYWYRQDPGQGLRLIYYSQIVNDFQKGDIAEGYSVSREKKESFPLTVTSAQKNPTAFYLCASSKRIRGDYGYTFGSGTRLTVV.

This clone was seen a single time. CDR3 nucleotide sequence: TGTGCCAGCAGCTTGTGGGGGAGGGGCCCTGGGGCCAACGTCCTGACTTTC. Its translation: CASSLWGRGPGANVLTF. V gene TRBV5-4 combines with J gene TRBJ2-6; 7 nucleotides agree with TRBD2. CDR3 length: 17 residues. V dropped 1 base and J dropped 2; count of bases not matched to a gene: 6. Germline V CDR1 and CDR2: SGHNT, YYREEE (reference sequence). Combining the CDR3 with reference TRBV5-4 and TRBJ2-6 gives the whole variable domain ETGVTQSPTHLIKTRGQQVTLRCSSQSGHNTVSWYQQALGQGPQFIFQYYREEENGRGNFPPRFSGLQFPNYSSELNVNALELDDSALYLCASSLWGRGPGANVLTFGAGSRLTVL.

This sequence joins TRBV7-2 and TRBJ1-2; tentatively, D is TRBD1 (5 bases). The CDR3 loop spans 21 amino acids. V lost 0 bases and J lost 3, with 29 bases in between. CDR1 and CDR2 from the germline V gene are SGHTA and FQGNSA. CDR3 sequence (DNA): TGTGCCAGCAGCTTAGCATCTGGGCCAGGCCAGGGCGGTGGCCGCGACTATGGCTACACCTTC. Protein product: CASSLASGPGQGGGRDYGYTF.

The chain combines TRBV18 with TRBJ2-2; 7 positions agree with TRBD1. The J segment lost 5 bases and the V segment lost 4 bases, leaving 1 base of the junction unmatched. Germline assignment: CDR1 KGHSH and CDR2 LQKENI. The CDR3 sequence is 13 residues long. The chain's CDR3 is CASSQGATGELFF. The CDR3 nucleotides are TGTGCCAGCTCACAGGGGGCTACCGGGGAGCTGTTTTTT.

The V call is TRBV4-3, the J call TRBJ2-3; 12 bases align to TRBD2. The CDR3 extends over 15 amino acids. With V trimmed by 5 bases and J by 4 bases, 4 bases remained unmatched. Germline V gene lookup returns CDR1 LGHNA and CDR2 YSLEER. This CDR3 is CASSTTSGGSDTQYF. CDR3 DNA sequence: TGCGCCAGCAGCACGACTAGCGGGGGTTCAGATACGCAGTATTTT.

The chain combines TRBV5-6 with TRBJ2-1; 8 nucleotides agree with TRBD1. CDR1 is SGHDT and CDR2 is YYEEEE in the germline V gene. The CDR3 extends over 16 amino acids. The J segment lost 2 bases and the V segment lost 4 bases, leaving 8 bases of the junction unmatched. In nucleotides, the CDR3 is TGTGCCAGCAGCGTTGGGGGCAGGGGGCCCTACAATGAGCAGTTCTTC. This sequence encodes CASSVGGRGPYNEQFF.

This clone was detected only once. V usage is TRBV10-2 and J usage is TRBJ2-5, with 9 nucleotides matching TRBD2. This CDR3 is 14 amino acids long. The ends lost 4 bases at V and 5 bases at J; junction bases unmatched: 5. Germline assignment: CDR1 WSHSY and CDR2 SAAADI. CDR3 nucleotide sequence: TGCGCCAGCAGTGTCCTAGCGGGGTCCGAGACCCAGTACTTC. Translation: CASSVLAGSETQYF.

J is TRBJ2-3 and V is TRBV19; TRBD2 matches 7 bases. Germline V gene lookup returns CDR1 LNHDA and CDR2 SQIVND (reference sequence). Trimming removed 7 bases from V and 2 bases from J; junction bases left unmatched: 12. The CDR3 spans 16 residues. The CDR3 protein is CASTHLASGDTDTQYF. The CDR3 region has the DNA TGTGCCAGTACTCATTTGGCTAGCGGTGACACAGATACGCAGTATTTT.

The genes are TRBV5-4 and TRBJ1-2; a possible D gene is TRBD1 (6 bases). Germline V lookup: CDR1 SGHNT, CDR2 YYREEE (reference sequence). This CDR3 has 15 residues. V was shortened by 0 bases and J by 1 base, with 10 bases between the two germline ends. CDR3 sequence reads: CASSLVDRINYGYTF. CDR3 DNA sequence: TGTGCCAGCAGCTTGGTCGACAGGATTAACTATGGCTACACCTTC.

As to this clone: Other nucleotide sequences from this sample produce the same CDR3. The chain carries TRBV12-3 or TRBV12-4 and TRBJ1-1, with D possibly matching TRBD1 (6 bases). Trimming pared 5 bases from V and 1 base from J, leaving 8 bases between. The CDR3 totals 13 residues. The CDR3 DNA is TGTGCCAGCAGTCAACAGGGGAACACTGAAGCTTTCTTT. Protein: CASSQQGNTEAFF.